This TCR beta chain was captured in a study of blood T cell repertoires in COVID-19. Overall study: Sites across the United States, Italy and Spain contributed samples from acute and convalescent COVID-19. PBMCs, B-cell-depleted T cells, or T cells provided the cDNA or gDNA that made up the material.

Germline lookup yields CDR1 MDHEN and CDR2 SYDVKM. Trimming pared 5 bases from V and 5 bases from J, leaving 21 bases between. This CDR3 has 16 residues. In the authors' methods: How many nucleated cells were present was estimated from reference gene primer amplification. Generated by immunoSEQ multiplex PCR, the TCRdb table keeps only in-frame clones and is missing some. The DNA gave D and trimming, while V, J and clone size come from that table. The data contain some 210,000 clones, roughly 94% of them singletons. This sequence was found in a man aged 25-40 years with acute or convalescent COVID-19. The chain uses TRBV28 and TRBJ2-5, with a possible D match to TRBD2 (6 bases). Input material: peripheral blood. CDR3 protein: CASSQTGTKEGETQYF. In DNA form, the CDR3 reads TGTGCCAGCAGTCAAACCGGGACGAAGGAGGGGGAGACCCAGTACTTC.